These 22 T cell receptor beta chains were all obtained from the same sample, sequenced in a study of cytotoxic CD8 clonotypes in ibrutinib-treated CLL. Sequenced by immunoSEQ multiplex PCR; TCRdb stores in-frame clones only, minus some. The profile shows fewer than 400,000 clones, 67% of them singletons. The specimen was PBMCs, collected after 36 months of ibrutinib treatment. These receptors originate from a human donor with chronic lymphocytic leukemia.

The table lists this clone with a few counts. The chain employs TRBV11-2 and TRBJ2-7; no definite D call. Germline V lookup: CDR1 SGHAT, CDR2 FQNNGV. The V gene lost 4 bases and the J gene lost 2 bases, with 3 bases spanning the gap. The CDR3 is 11 residues long. The CDR3 DNA sequence: TGTGCCAGCAGCTCCCCCTACGAGCAGTACTTC. Amino acid sequence: CASSSPYEQYF.

The rearrangement links TRBV2 to TRBJ2-7; TRBD2 agrees at 9 bases. Germline CDR1 SNHLY, CDR2 FYNNEI. V trimming: 5 bases; J trimming: 3 bases; junction bases outside the gene matches: 5. There are 14 residues in the CDR3. The CDR3 DNA follows: TGTGCCAGCAGTCCCCTAGCGGGATACTACGAGCAGTACTTC. It codes for CASSPLAGYYEQYF.

The chain has TRBV29-1 and TRBJ2-5; D is uncertain. Trimming cost V 4 bases and J 1 base, with 7 bases left between them. The CDR3 has 12 amino acids. Per the germline V gene, CDR1 is SQVTM and CDR2 is ANQGSEA. The CDR3 reads CSVALGQETQYF. For the CDR3, the DNA is TGCAGCGTTGCTCTAGGCCAAGAGACCCAGTACTTC.

V gene TRBV7-8 combines with J gene TRBJ2-7; D possibly corresponds to TRBD2 (5 bases). Germline V CDR1 and CDR2: SGHVS, FQNEAQ. This CDR3 spans 12 amino acids. Deletions cut 6 bases from V and 2 bases from J, with 8 bases between. The CDR3 is CASREGTYEQYF. The CDR3 nucleotides are TGTGCCAGCAGAGAGGGCACCTACGAGCAGTACTTC.

Written as DNA, the CDR3 is TGCGCCAGCAGCCAAGATCTTCTTATAGTGGGGACAGGGTTTCGAGGCTACACCTTC. It encodes CASSQDLLIVGTGFRGYTF. The gene calls are TRBV4-1 and TRBJ1-2, with 9 nucleotides matching TRBD1. This CDR3 has 19 amino acids. V shed 0 bases, J shed 8 bases, and the junction held 19 bases outside the gene matches. Germline V gene sequence: CDR1 MGHRA, CDR2 YSYEKL.

V and J are TRBV7-8 and TRBJ2-7; 7 bases agree with TRBD2. From germline, CDR1 is SGHVS and CDR2 FQNEAQ. Unmatched junction bases numbered 4, after V lost 2 bases and J lost 0 bases. The CDR3 spans 15 residues. CDR3 in amino acids: CASSLSGLSSYEQYF. CDR3 nucleotide sequence: TGTGCCAGCAGCTTATCGGGACTAAGCTCCTACGAGCAGTACTTC.

CDR3 sequence reads: CASGLAGPSGNTIYF. The CDR3 DNA sequence: TGTGCTAGTGGTTTGGCAGGGCCGTCTGGAAACACCATATATTTT. The V call is TRBV12-5, the J call TRBJ1-3, with D possibly matching TRBD1 (5 bases). The CDR3 has 15 residues. The germline gives CDR1 LGHNT, CDR2 FRNRAP. Trimming stripped 1 base from V and 1 base from J, with 8 bases between.

J is TRBJ1-2 and V is TRBV2; 7 bases fit TRBD1. The CDR3 extends over 16 amino acids. Germline-derived CDR1 and CDR2 are SNHLY and FYNNEI. V lost 3 bases to trimming and J lost 1 base; unmatched junction nucleotides: 8. In DNA form, the CDR3 reads TGTGCCAGCAGTGAGAGGGGGCCCGTCGGTAACTATGGCTACACCTTC. This gives the protein CASSERGPVGNYGYTF.

This chain joins TRBV10-3 and TRBJ2-1; the D gene is possibly TRBD2 (6 bases). V was trimmed by 10 bases and J by 0 bases, leaving 13 bases between them. The CDR3 has 14 residues. CDR1 is ENHRY and CDR2 is SYGVKD in the germline V gene. The CDR3, as DNA: TGTGCCACCCGGAGGGATGTCTCCTACAATGAGCAGTTCTTC. Encoded protein: CATRRDVSYNEQFF.

The V call is TRBV5-4, the J call TRBJ2-7; D perhaps matches TRBD2 (6 bases). CDR1 and CDR2 from the germline V gene are SGHNT and YYREEE (reference sequence). CDR3 length: 14 amino acids. Deletions cut 4 bases from V and 2 bases from J, with 13 bases between. The CDR3 is CASSLVPGAYEQYF. The CDR3 region has the DNA TGTGCCAGCAGCCTCGTCCCGGGAGCCTACGAGCAGTACTTC.

This clone was seen a few times. The V and J genes are TRBV5-1 and TRBJ2-3; D call uncertain. The CDR3 totals 14 residues. The germline V gene encodes CDR1 SGHRS and CDR2 YFSETQ. V dropped 4 bases and J dropped 3 bases, with 12 bases sitting between them. As DNA, the CDR3 is TGCGCCAGCAGCGACAAAGCGAAAACAGATACGCAGTATTTT. Translating it yields CASSDKAKTDTQYF. Full variable domain (missing parts from reference TRBV5-1 and TRBJ2-3): KAGVTQTPRYLIKTRGQQVTLSCSPISGHRSVSWYQQTPGQGLQFLFEYFSETQRNKGNFPGRFSGRQFSNSRSEMNVSTLELGDSALYLCASSDKAKTDTQYFGPGTRLTVL.

The chain links TRBV28 to TRBJ2-1; 8 bases agree with TRBD1. V was pared by 2 bases and J by 9 bases, with 6 bases of the junction left unmatched. This CDR3 is built from 14 residues. CDR1 MDHEN and CDR2 SYDVKM come from the germline V gene. CDR3 residues: CASSLGPGGFEQFF. CDR3 sequence (DNA): TGTGCCAGCAGTTTAGGGCCAGGGGGCTTTGAGCAGTTCTTC. The entire variable domain, with the rest obtained from reference TRBV28 and TRBJ2-1, is as follows: DVKVTQSSRYLVKRTGEKVFLECVQDMDHENMFWYRQDPGLGLRLIYFSYDVKMKEKGDIPEGYSVSREKKERFSLILESASTNQTSMYLCASSLGPGGFEQFFGPGTRLTVL.

This clone has a single count. The chain carries TRBV9 and TRBJ1-2; D gene unclear. Germline V CDR1 and CDR2: SGDLS, YYNGEE. The CDR3 covers 11 residues. The germline V and J ends were trimmed by 3 bases and 4 bases, with 4 bases remaining between them. The CDR3 loop is CASSGAYGYTF. CDR3 bases: TGTGCCAGCAGCGGAGCCTATGGCTACACCTTC.

Only one count was recorded for this clone. The chain links TRBV4-1 to TRBJ2-1; a possible D gene is TRBD2 (5 bases). V shed 6 bases and J shed 0 bases, with 27 bases lying between them. This CDR3 is 20 amino acids long. Germline-derived CDR1 and CDR2 are MGHRA and YSYEKL. DNA for the CDR3: TGCGCCAGCAGAGGCGAGTCTAGGGAAAACATTGGGAGCTCCTACAATGAGCAGTTCTTC. It encodes CASRGESRENIGSSYNEQFF.

This chain links TRBV29-1 with TRBJ2-7, with 7 bases matching TRBD1. The germline CDR1 and CDR2 sequences are SQVTM and ANQGSEA. This CDR3 is 14 amino acids long. Trimming removed 0 bases from V and 2 bases from J; junction bases left unmatched: 4. CDR3 protein: CSVEDSQGAYEQYF. The CDR3 bases are TGCAGCGTTGAAGATAGTCAGGGGGCCTACGAGCAGTACTTC.

This clone showed up just a few times. The chain recombines TRBV7-2 with TRBJ2-4; unclear D gene. Trimming took off 2 bases at V and 2 bases at J, with 10 bases between the two ends. Germline CDR1 SGHTA, CDR2 FQGNSA. The CDR3 extends over 15 amino acids. CDR3 in DNA: TGTGCCAGCAGCTTAACCGGGCTCTCCAAAAACATTCAGTACTTC. It translates to CASSLTGLSKNIQYF.

The V and J genes are TRBV19 and TRBJ1-1; tentatively, D is TRBD1 (6 bases). This CDR3 comprises 14 residues. CDR1 LNHDA and CDR2 SQIVND come from the germline V gene (reference sequence). V shed 5 bases and J shed 3 bases, with 13 bases lying between them. For the CDR3, the DNA is TGTGCCAGTAGTCTCTCCGGGACACACACTGAAGCTTTCTTT. It encodes CASSLSGTHTEAFF. The full variable domain, rest sourced from reference TRBV19 and TRBJ1-1, is DGGITQSPKYLFRKEGQNVTLSCEQNLNHDAMYWYRQDPGQGLRLIYYSQIVNDFQKGDIAEGYSVSREKKESFPLTVTSAQKNPTAFYLCASSLSGTHTEAFFGQGTRLTVV.

The chain is built from TRBV7-9 and TRBJ2-1, with 8 bases lining up with TRBD2. Losses at the gene ends were 1 base for V and 5 bases for J; bases not matched to a gene: 7. CDR3 length equals 16 residues. Germline V gene data show CDR1 as SEHNR and CDR2 as FQNEAQ (reference sequence). The CDR3 sequence is CASSLVVSGMDNEQFF. The DNA of the CDR3 is TGTGCCAGCAGCTTAGTAGTTAGCGGGATGGACAATGAGCAGTTCTTC.

This chain joins TRBV4-1 and TRBJ1-1; maybe TRBD1 (6 bases). Germline V gene data show CDR1 as MGHRA and CDR2 as YSYEKL. The V end was cut by 0 bases, the J end by 1 base, with 18 bases between. The CDR3 length is 18 residues. This CDR3 reads CASSQDGQGLGGNTEAFF. The CDR3 DNA sequence: TGCGCCAGCAGCCAAGACGGCCAGGGGCTTGGCGGGAACACTGAAGCTTTCTTT.

The table lists this clone with a few counts. V usage is TRBV15 and J usage is TRBJ1-2, with D uncertain. V lost 0 bases to trimming and J lost 5 bases, with 10 bases between them. CDR1 LNHNV and CDR2 YYDKDF come from the germline V gene (reference sequence). The CDR3 runs 14 residues. The CDR3 coding sequence is TGTGCCACCAGCAGAGACATCCTTGGGTATGGCTACACCTTC. Its translation: CATSRDILGYGYTF.

Remarks on this clone: The same CDR3 arises from other DNA sequences in this sample as well. The chain employs TRBV6-5 and TRBJ2-5, with a possible D match to TRBD1 (5 bases). CDR3 length: 12 amino acids. The germline V and J ends were trimmed by 5 bases and 5 bases, with 9 bases remaining between them. The germline V gene has CDR1 MNHEY and CDR2 SVGAGI. The CDR3 protein is CASSRGRETQYF. The CDR3 DNA follows: TGTGCCAGCAGTAGGGGTCGGGAGACCCAGTACTTC.

J is TRBJ2-7 and V is TRBV7-9, with D uncertain. Germline CDR1 and CDR2: SEHNR and FQNEAQ (reference sequence). The V gene lost 2 bases and the J gene lost 0 bases, with 11 bases spanning the gap. This CDR3 is built from 15 residues. CDR3 loop: CASSLWQSDSYEQYF. The DNA of the CDR3 is TGTGCCAGCAGCTTATGGCAGTCTGACTCCTACGAGCAGTACTTC.